This T cell receptor beta chain originates from a study of T-cell memory formation after mild COVID-19. Study-wide results and caveats: Clones that got smaller from day 15 to 85 had even CD4/CD8, while clones growing later tipped toward CD4+.

With respect to this clonotype: Its antigen is unidentified.

The CDR3 contains 14 residues. V lost 7 bases to trimming and J lost 0 bases, with 12 bases between them. Germline CDR1 DFQATT, CDR2 SNEGSKA (reference sequence). TCRdb redid the calling of the 5' RACE reads with MiXCR, one entry per CDR3 protein. The data contain hundreds of thousands of distinct CDR3 sequences, approximately 14% of them singletons. V and J are TRBV20-1 and TRBJ2-2; D possibly corresponds to TRBD1 (5 bases). Input material: PBMCs or a T cell subset sorted from them (not recorded which). This receptor was identified in a man between 18 and 35 years old who had mild COVID-19 (a few samples of this study predate the infection). Cell type and time point are not known. CDR3 DNA: TGCAGTGGGGGCGGAACCGCGAACACCGGGGAGCTGTTTTTT. The encoded protein is CSGGGTANTGELFF.